The next 14 T cell receptor beta chains were all read from a single sample in a study of cytomegalovirus exposure and HLA in healthy donors. PCR primers comprised 60 Vbeta and 13 Jbeta primers. The data were produced by immunoSEQ multiplex PCR, yet TCRdb's version contains in-frame clones alone and is incomplete. Of roughly 130,000 clones in the sample, 74% were seen once. Material: PBMCs. The receptor source for this set is a man younger than 35 in good health and CMV-seropositive.

In its sample, this clone was seen once. CDR3 region: CASSPRGLAGYEQYF. The CDR3 DNA reads as TGTGCCAGCAGTCCCCGGGGACTAGCTGGATACGAGCAGTACTTC. The V gene is TRBV2, the J gene TRBJ2-7; 9 nucleotides align to TRBD2. J lost 4 bases, V lost 5 bases, and 9 bases had no gene match. CDR1 and CDR2 from the germline V gene are SNHLY and FYNNEI. CDR3 size: 15 residues.

The chain recombines TRBV29-1 with TRBJ2-3, with TRBD2 identical over 8 bases. Germline trimming cut 4 bases from V and 2 bases from J; bases unmatched to any gene: 8. CDR1 and CDR2 from the germline V gene are SQVTM and ANQGSEA. CDR3 length equals 15 residues. CDR3 DNA sequence: TGCAGCGTTGTTTCGGCGGGGGGCCCCACAGATACGCAGTATTTT. This sequence encodes CSVVSAGGPTDTQYF.

The chain employs TRBV19 and TRBJ1-5; no definite D call. Trimming removed 7 bases at V and 0 bases at J, with 16 bases between. CDR3 size: 16 residues. CDR1 is LNHDA and CDR2 is SQIVND in the germline V gene (reference sequence). The DNA for the CDR3 is TGTGCCAGTACCTCGATGCTGGGCCTTAGCAATCAGCCCCAGCATTTT. Its protein product is CASTSMLGLSNQPQHF. The entire variable domain, with the rest obtained from reference TRBV19 and TRBJ1-5, is as follows: DGGITQSPKYLFRKEGQNVTLSCEQNLNHDAMYWYRQDPGQGLRLIYYSQIVNDFQKGDIAEGYSVSREKKESFPLTVTSAQKNPTAFYLCASTSMLGLSNQPQHFGDGTRLSIL.

The chain has TRBV10-3 and TRBJ2-5, with D possibly being TRBD1 (5 bases). Germline CDR1 is ENHRY and CDR2 is SYGVKD. This CDR3 has 12 residues. V gave up 3 bases and J gave up 4 bases, with 6 bases separating them. CDR3 loop: CAISEGVETQYF. The CDR3 coding sequence is TGTGCCATCAGTGAAGGGGTAGAGACCCAGTACTTC.

This clone was detected only once. The rearrangement links TRBV27 to TRBJ2-6; 7 bases fit TRBD1. J was trimmed by 4 bases and V by 2 bases; bases with no gene match: 2. Germline CDR1 is MNHEY and CDR2 is SMNVEV (reference sequence). This CDR3 region has 15 residues. CDR3 bases: TGTGCCAGCAGTTTAAAGGGGGCGGGGGCCAACGTCCTGACTTTC. It is translated as CASSLKGAGANVLTF.

The chain has TRBV19 and TRBJ1-5; D unclear. Per the germline V gene, CDR1 is LNHDA and CDR2 is SQIVND (reference sequence). CDR3 length: 12 amino acids. The V end lost 3 bases, the J end lost 10 bases, and 10 bases lay between the germline ends. The DNA for the CDR3 is TGTGCCAGTAGTATGAGGAGGGCTCCCCAGCATTTT. Its translation is CASSMRRAPQHF.

There are a few counts of this clone. The chain couples TRBV4-2 to TRBJ2-5; 7 nucleotides match TRBD1. The CDR3 has 15 residues. V trimming: 2 bases; J trimming: 11 bases; junction bases outside the gene matches: 14. Germline CDR1 reads LGHNA; CDR2 reads YNFKEQ. CDR3 protein: CASSQRDRVLGEQYF. DNA for the CDR3: TGTGCCAGCAGCCAACGCGACAGGGTTTTAGGTGAGCAGTACTTC.

CDR3: CASARVLSGNTIYF. CDR3 DNA: TGCGCCAGCGCTCGGGTACTCTCTGGAAACACCATATATTTT. This chain links TRBV10-1 with TRBJ1-3; D unclear. This CDR3 has 14 residues. Trimming took off 8 bases at V and 0 bases at J, with 11 bases between the two ends. Per germline, CDR1 WNHNN and CDR2 SYGVQD (reference sequence).

The V and J genes are TRBV29-1 and TRBJ1-2; tentatively, D is TRBD1 (6 bases). Germline-derived CDR1 and CDR2 are SQVTM and ANQGSEA. This CDR3 region has 14 residues. The V end lost 3 bases, the J end lost 2 bases, and 13 bases lay between the germline ends. CDR3 amino acids: CSVEDGQGNYGYTF. The CDR3, as DNA: TGCAGCGTTGAGGATGGGCAGGGGAACTATGGCTACACCTTC.

Here the CDR3 DNA reads TGTGCCAGCAGCCGGACAGCCACCACAGATACGCAGTATTTT. Its protein is CASSRTATTDTQYF. The chain couples TRBV6-5 to TRBJ2-3, with D perhaps matching TRBD1 (6 bases). In germline, CDR1 is MNHEY, CDR2 SVGAGI. The V gene lost 6 bases and the J gene lost 2 bases, with 12 bases spanning the gap. The CDR3 is made up of 14 amino acids.

This clone turned up a few times. V gene TRBV2 combines with J gene TRBJ1-5; 7 nucleotides match TRBD1. The CDR3 loop spans 14 amino acids. The J segment lost 3 bases and the V segment lost 4 bases, leaving 3 bases of the junction unmatched. Germline V gene lookup returns CDR1 SNHLY and CDR2 FYNNEI. CDR3 loop: CASSGDRHNQPQHF. The CDR3, as DNA: TGTGCCAGCAGTGGGGACAGACACAATCAGCCCCAGCATTTT.

This clone was observed a handful of times. The chain employs TRBV15 and TRBJ1-2; D is unclear. The CDR3 contains 14 residues. Between the trimmed V and J ends, which lost 0 bases and 4 bases, there was a span of 9 bases. CDR1 and CDR2 (germline): LNHNV, YYDKDF (reference sequence). The CDR3: CATSRDRDFYGYTF. In nucleotides, the CDR3 is TGTGCCACCAGCAGAGATCGGGATTTCTATGGCTACACCTTC.

The sample holds a few counts of this clone. CDR3 sequence: CAISGRTGNTDTQYF. In DNA form, the CDR3 reads TGTGCCATCAGTGGAAGGACAGGAAACACAGATACGCAGTATTTT. The chain has TRBV10-3 and TRBJ2-3, with TRBD1 identical over 7 bases. V shed 4 bases and J 2 bases; nucleotides not matched to a gene: 6. This CDR3 contains 15 residues. Germline V gene lookup returns CDR1 ENHRY and CDR2 SYGVKD.

The chain has TRBV27 and TRBJ2-1, with TRBD1 matching over 7 bases. CDR3 length equals 15 residues. Germline V CDR1 and CDR2: MNHEY, SMNVEV (reference sequence). Germline trimming cut 4 bases from V and 5 bases from J; bases unmatched to any gene: 8. The CDR3: CASSSDRLPHNEQFF. CDR3 DNA sequence: TGTGCCAGCAGTTCGGACAGGCTCCCCCACAATGAGCAGTTCTTC.